A selection of T cell receptor beta chains follows, all from one sample in a study of T cells in Graves' hyperthyroidism and ophthalmopathy. TCRdb reanalysed the multiplex PCR reads using MiXCR and keeps one entry per CDR3 protein. The sample carries about 570,000 distinct CDR3 sequences, approximately 14% recorded once. The sequencing input was blood. These receptor sequences come from a woman between 35 and 50 years old with Graves' hyperthyroidism. The CDR3 runs from the conserved cysteine through the conserved F or W. D genes are given only for firm matches. For some rows the clone size is stated as once, few or many, or as a class when expanded; others skip it.

j_call v_call clone_size d_call cdr3_aa cdr3_nt
TRBJ2-7 TRBV5-1 few NA CASSSFGEGRVITEQYF NA
TRBJ2-3 TRBV5-6 many TRBD1 CASSSRTGSGTDTQYF TGTGCCAGCAGCTCTAGGACAGGGTCCGGCACAGATACGCAGTATTTT
TRBJ1-1 TRBV15 many NA CATSRGRVLGSTEAFF TGTGCCACCAGCAGAGGACGGGTTCTTGGGAGCACTGAAGCTTTCTTT
TRBJ2-7 TRBV10-1 few TRBD2 CASHGVSGSGYEQYF TGCGCCAGCCATGGGGTAAGCGGGAGTGGCTACGAGCAGTACTTC
TRBJ2-5 TRBV24-1 many TRBD2 CATSAGTGGNQETQYF TGTGCCACCAGTGCTGGGACGGGGGGGAACCAAGAGACCCAGTACTTC
TRBJ1-6 TRBV6-1 few TRBD1 CASSTGTGGSTPLHF TGTGCCAGCAGTACCGGGACAGGGGGCTCGACACCCCTCCACTTT
TRBJ2-3 TRBV2 many NA CASSEGHSGGADTQYF TGTGCCAGCAGTGAAGGGCACTCCGGAGGAGCAGATACGCAGTATTTT
TRBJ2-3 TRBV20-1 many TRBD2 CSAPSGKTQYF TGCAGTGCCCCTAGCGGGAAGACGCAGTATTTT
TRBJ1-5 TRBV28 many NA CASSRISTGNQPQHF TGTGCCAGCAGCCGGATCTCTACCGGAAATCAGCCCCAGCATTTT
TRBJ2-1 TRBV7-9 many TRBD2 CASSPAGGSGRAHEQFF TGTGCCAGCAGCCCGGCGGGGGGTAGCGGGAGGGCCCATGAGCAGTTCTTC
TRBJ2-1 TRBV7-6 NA NA CASSLPGQGEQFF TGTGCCAGCAGCCTCCCGGGGCAGGGTGAGCAGTTCTTC
TRBJ2-2 TRBV30 NA TRBD1 CAWSPQGGRTGELFF TGTGCCTGGAGTCCACAGGGGGGAAGAACCGGGGAGCTGTTTTTT
TRBJ2-7 TRBV12-3/TRBV12-4 many NA CASSFGRGYEQYF TGTGCCAGCAGTTTTGGACGAGGCTACGAGCAGTACTTC
TRBJ2-3 TRBV28 many NA CASRDTDTQYF TGTGCCAGCAGGGACACAGATACGCAGTATTTT
TRBJ2-7 TRBV27 many NA CASMLGAGTYEQYF TGTGCCAGCATGCTCGGGGCGGGGACCTACGAGCAGTACTTC
TRBJ2-5 TRBV11-2 NA TRBD2 CASSLDPSGRGTQYF TGTGCCAGCAGCTTAGATCCTAGCGGGAGAGGGACCCAGTACTTC
TRBJ1-1 TRBV7-3 many TRBD1 CASSLTGQGYLTEAFF TGTGCCAGCAGCTTAACAGGACAGGGGTATCTAACTGAAGCTTTCTTT
TRBJ2-2 TRBV7-2 many NA CASSSGLYTGELFF TGTGCCAGCAGCTCGGGACTGTACACCGGGGAGCTGTTTTTT
TRBJ2-1 TRBV6-2/TRBV6-3 many TRBD2 CASSRLASSYNEQFF TGTGCCAGCAGCAGACTAGCGAGCTCCTACAATGAGCAGTTCTTC
TRBJ1-5 TRBV12-3/TRBV12-4 NA NA CASSLKGNQPQHF TGTGCCAGCAGTTTAAAGGGGAATCAGCCCCAGCATTTT
TRBJ1-1 TRBV6-1 few TRBD1 CASSDAFTGGVQNTEAFF TGTGCCAGCAGTGATGCCTTTACAGGGGGTGTACAGAACACTGAAGCTTTCTTT
TRBJ1-4 TRBV12-3/TRBV12-4 few TRBD1 CASSPWDRGLEKLFF TGTGCCAGCAGTCCCTGGGACAGGGGTTTGGAAAAACTGTTTTTT
TRBJ1-2 TRBV27 NA NA CASHAERNYGYTF TGTGCCAGCCACGCAGAGAGAAACTATGGCTACACCTTC
TRBJ2-4 TRBV18 NA NA CASSPPSASTENIQYF TGTGCCAGCTCACCACCTAGCGCCTCAACTGAAAACATTCAGTACTTC
TRBJ1-4 TRBV15 many NA CATSGQDHNEKLFF TGTGCCACCAGCGGTCAGGATCATAATGAAAAACTGTTTTTT
TRBJ2-7 TRBV7-3 many NA CASSLTGRDGEQYF TGTGCCAGCAGCTTGACGGGGAGAGATGGAGAGCAGTACTTC
TRBJ2-3 TRBV7-9 many NA CASSFGLETRADTQYF TGTGCCAGCAGCTTCGGTTTGGAAACTAGAGCAGATACGCAGTATTTT
TRBJ2-3 TRBV27 many NA CASMRGTSSTDTQYF TGTGCCAGTATGCGGGGCACTTCTAGCACAGATACGCAGTATTTT
TRBJ1-4 TRBV10-3 NA TRBD1 CAISESGGQGLTATNEKLFF TGTGCCATCAGTGAGTCGGGGGGACAGGGATTGACAGCAACTAATGAAAAACTGTTTTTT